This T cell receptor (beta chain) was sequenced for a study of memory CD4+ T cells and cytomegalovirus serostatus. Study-wide context: This sample comes from healthy Belgian adults, eight or nine CMV seropositive, some 22 seronegative.

TCRdb keeps only in-frame clones here, not all; method: immunoSEQ multiplex PCR. This table holds roughly 50,000 clones, about three quarters found once. Concerning this clone itself: Its matching antigen is unknown.

Study findings and constraints: Repertoires predicted CMV serostatus with median bootstrapped AUC of about 0.94.

Single viable CD3+CD4+CD8-CD45RO+ cells were sorted as the memory CD4+ T cells. Trimming took off 1 base at V and 1 base at J, with 10 bases between the two ends. Germline CDR1 LNHNV, CDR2 YYDKDF (reference sequence). The CDR3 is made up of 16 amino acids. The sequence came from an adult in good health and CMV-seronegative. The V gene is TRBV15, the J gene TRBJ1-4; no clear D gene. The sequenced sample consisted of memory CD4+ T cells from blood. The CDR3: CATSRVVLQTNEKLFF. The DNA of the CDR3 is TGTGCCACCAGCAGAGTTGTGCTTCAAACTAATGAAAAACTGTTTTTT. The variable domain in full, with the rest retrieved from reference TRBV15 and TRBJ1-4, is DAMVIQNPRYQVTQFGKPVTLSCSQTLNHNVMYWYQQKSSQAPKLLFHYYDKDFNNEADTPDNFQSRRPNTSFCFLDIRSPGLGDTAMYLCATSRVVLQTNEKLFFGSGTQLSVL.